The present T cell receptor (beta chain) was sequenced within a study of identical twins. One entry per CDR3 protein, called by TCRdb with MiXCR from the 5' RACE reads. The table lists about 530,000 distinct CDR3 sequences, 20% to 25% of them singletons. The V segment lost 7 bases and the J segment 5 bases; nucleotides outside the gene matches: 7. This CDR3 spans 14 amino acids. CDR1 and CDR2 (germline): SNHLY, FYNNEI. These data were also filed under a second study, of yellow fever vaccine responses in identical twins.

The sequence was obtained from a woman aged 18-35 years in good health. The chain has TRBV2 and TRBJ2-5, with TRBD2 matching over 10 bases. What was sequenced was CD4+ T cells sorted from blood. CDR3 region: CASNQAGGLETQYF. The CDR3 nucleotides are TGTGCCAGCAACCAAGCGGGGGGGCTTGAGACCCAGTACTTC.